This TCR beta chain was found in a study of cytomegalovirus exposure and HLA in healthy donors. Concerning this clone: The target antigen is unknown.

Both 60 Vbeta primers and 13 Jbeta primers went into the PCR. The table came from immunoSEQ multiplex PCR; TCRdb's copy has only in-frame clones and leaves some out. Here the sample spans about 150,000 clones, 84% being singletons. Broader study findings: TCR beta V- and J-gene trimming, according to a later analysis, was linked to a missense DCLRE1C variant.

Germline-derived CDR1 and CDR2 are SGHVS and FQNEAQ. This CDR3 is built from 14 residues. With V trimmed by 5 bases and J by 4 bases, 3 bases remained unmatched. Sequences were obtained from PBMCs. The genes are TRBV7-8 and TRBJ2-2, with TRBD1 identical over 8 bases. The clonotype originates from a girl aged 5 to 17 in good health and CMV-seropositive. CDR3 in amino acids: CASSLGQGTGELFF. CDR3 bases: TGTGCCAGCAGCCTTGGACAGGGCACCGGGGAGCTGTTTTTT.